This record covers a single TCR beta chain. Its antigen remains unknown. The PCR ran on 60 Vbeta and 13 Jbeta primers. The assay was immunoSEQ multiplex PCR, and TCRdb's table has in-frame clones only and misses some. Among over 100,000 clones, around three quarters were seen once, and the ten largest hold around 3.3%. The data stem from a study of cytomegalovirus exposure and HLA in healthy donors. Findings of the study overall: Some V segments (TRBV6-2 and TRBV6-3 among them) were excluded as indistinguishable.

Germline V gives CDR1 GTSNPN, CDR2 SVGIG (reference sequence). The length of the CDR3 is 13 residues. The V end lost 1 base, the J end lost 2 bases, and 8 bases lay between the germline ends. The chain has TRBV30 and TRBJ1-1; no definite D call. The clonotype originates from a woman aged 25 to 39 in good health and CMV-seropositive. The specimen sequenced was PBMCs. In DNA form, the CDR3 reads TGTGCCTGGAGTGGTGACATCAACACTGAAGCTTTCTTT. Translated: CAWSGDINTEAFF.